This T cell receptor beta chain comes out of a study of CD4 T cells in relation to SARS-CoV-2 and coronaviruses (dated by TCRdb to the early 2020s). In terms of the full investigation: Patient-derived lymphoblastoid cell lines were used to map the HLA restriction of shared crossreactive spike epitopes. Memory CD4+ T cell crossreactivity between SARS-CoV-2 and common cold coronavirus spike proteins was assessed at the TCR clonotype level in the study. Samples from a few pre-COVID donors and the naive versus memory experiments were sequenced with the Adaptive Biotechnologies TCR-sequencing kit; other data were Illumina-based. A different TCR-beta assay, based on Illumina, was used to sequence expansion assays from other donors in the study.

V ends up 4 bases short and J 5 bases short, with an unmatched junction base count of 7. The germline V gene sets CDR1 to SQVTM and CDR2 to ANQGSEA. From cysteine to phenylalanine, the CDR3 is 14 amino acids long. Here the CDR3 DNA is all that survives: 42 bases in frame from base 1. Beyond this particular receptor, the publication reports: No donor contributed both pre-pandemic and post-infection samples, which limited tracing the source of pre-existing responses. Crossreactive clones showed significantly weaker SARS-CoV-2-driven expansion than monoreactive clones, consistent with antigenic imprinting. Since the crossreactivity analysis centred on spike protein, crossreactivity against other viral proteins was not assessed. Naive versus memory sequencing indicated that memory recall responses, rather than primary responses primed during culture, are detected by the assay. In roughly two thirds of donors, memory CD4+ clonotypes turned up that crossrecognized SARS-CoV-2 and at least one common cold coronavirus spike. The study was constrained by small numbers of patients and of tested TCRs.

CD4+ T cells from unexposed donors were collected before the COVID-19 pandemic (2011-2018). Naive and memory CD4+ T cells were separated from cryopreserved PBMCs through CD4 enrichment, which was followed by EasySep naive CD4+ T cell enrichment. Leukapheresis product for the unexposed donors was bought commercially. PBMCs were isolated from leukapheresis product or whole blood by Ficoll-Paque PLUS gradient centrifugation. PBMCs were either cryopreserved at -140 degrees C or used fresh in the expansion assay. The QIAamp Micro DNA Kit was used to extract genomic DNA from the CD4+ T cells. Deep-resolution immunoSEQ TCR-beta sequencing was performed on DNA from uncultured naive and memory CD4+ T cells. The published analysis was carried out like this. During preprocessing, nonproductive sequences were removed, along with CDR3s that did not begin with C, did not end with F or W, or were shorter than 7 amino acids. Cultured and uncultured naive and memory CD4+ repertoires were searched for previously identified spike- and CEF-reactive CDR3s. After three terminal residues were trimmed from each end, CDR3 homology was quantified as pairwise Levenshtein distance using the stringdist R package. TCRdb obtained this table from immuneACCESS and retained in-frame rearrangements with V and J assigned. These tables miss some clones; where compared with another copy, unresolved V genes account for less than half of the shortfall, and the remainder is unexplained. V and J calls plus clone size are reproduced from that table; the DNA served to infer D and trimming. This sample is represented by about 64,000 clones; about 95% of them were singletons. 0.11% to 0.15% of the sample belongs to the ten largest clones.

Turning to this clone: The antigen it binds to is not known. No much larger clone is present one base from it, and per-base qualities are unavailable.

Here the chain combines TRBV29-1 and TRBJ2-7; the junction holds 11 bases that match TRBD2. This receptor was obtained from a human donor in good health. What was sequenced was naive CD4+ T cells from PBMCs. The cell subset or site label here, explained by the study, means: naive CD4+ T cells isolated by negative enrichment. In nucleotides, the sequence is TGCAGCGTTGGTGGTAGCGGGAGGGCCCACGAGCAGTACTTC. This encodes CSVGGSGRAHEQYF.